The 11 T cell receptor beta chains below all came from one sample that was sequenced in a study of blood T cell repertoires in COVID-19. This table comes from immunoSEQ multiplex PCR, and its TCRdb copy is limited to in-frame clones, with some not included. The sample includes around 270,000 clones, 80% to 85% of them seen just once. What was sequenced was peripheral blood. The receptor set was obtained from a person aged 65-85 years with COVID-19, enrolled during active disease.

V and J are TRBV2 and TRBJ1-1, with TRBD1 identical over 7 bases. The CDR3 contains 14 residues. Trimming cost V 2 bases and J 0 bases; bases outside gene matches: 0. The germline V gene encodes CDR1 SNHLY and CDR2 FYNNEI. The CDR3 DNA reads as TGTGCCAGCAGTGAACAGGGGGTGAACACTGAAGCTTTCTTT. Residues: CASSEQGVNTEAFF. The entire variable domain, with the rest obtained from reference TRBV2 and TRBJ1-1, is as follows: EPEVTQTPSHQVTQMGQEVILRCVPISNHLYFYWYRQILGQKVEFLVSFYNNEISEKSEIFDDQFSVERPDGSNFTLKIRSTKLEDSAMYFCASSEQGVNTEAFFGQGTRLTVV.

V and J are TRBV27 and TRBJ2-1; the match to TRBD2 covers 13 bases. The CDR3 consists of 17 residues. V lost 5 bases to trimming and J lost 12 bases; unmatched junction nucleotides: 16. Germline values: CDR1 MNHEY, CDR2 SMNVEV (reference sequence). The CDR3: CASSTTTAGLAGFVQFF. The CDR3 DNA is TGTGCCAGCAGTACCACAACTGCGGGACTAGCGGGGTTTGTGCAGTTCTTC.

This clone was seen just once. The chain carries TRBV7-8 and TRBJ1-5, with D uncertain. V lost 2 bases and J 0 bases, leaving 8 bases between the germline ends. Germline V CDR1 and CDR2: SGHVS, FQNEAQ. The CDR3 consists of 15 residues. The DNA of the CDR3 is TGTGCCAGCAGCTTATCTTTGTATAGCAATCAGCCCCAGCATTTT. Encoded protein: CASSLSLYSNQPQHF. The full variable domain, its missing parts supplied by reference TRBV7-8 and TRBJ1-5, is GAGVSQSPRYKVAKRGQDVALRCDPISGHVSLFWYQQALGQGPEFLTYFQNEAQLDKSGLPSDRFFAERPEGSVSTLKIQRTQQEDSAVYLCASSLSLYSNQPQHFGDGTRLSIL.

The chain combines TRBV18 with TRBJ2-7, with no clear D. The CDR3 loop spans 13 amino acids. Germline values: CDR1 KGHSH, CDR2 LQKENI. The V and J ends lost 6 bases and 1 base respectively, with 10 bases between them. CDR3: CASSSTRSYEQYF. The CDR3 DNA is TGTGCCAGCTCCTCCACGCGGTCCTACGAGCAGTACTTC.

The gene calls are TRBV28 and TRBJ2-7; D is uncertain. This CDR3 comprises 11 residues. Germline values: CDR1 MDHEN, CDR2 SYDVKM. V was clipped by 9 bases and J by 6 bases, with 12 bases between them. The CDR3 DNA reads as TGTGCCAGTTCGTGGGCTGCCGAGCAGTACTTC. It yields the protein CASSWAAEQYF.

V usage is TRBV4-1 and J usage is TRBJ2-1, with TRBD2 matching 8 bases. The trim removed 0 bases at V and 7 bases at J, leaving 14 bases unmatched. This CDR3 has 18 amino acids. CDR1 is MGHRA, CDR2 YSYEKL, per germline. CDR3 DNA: TGCGCCAGCAGCCAAGAAGAAGCGGGAGTTTCTCCTTGGAATGAGCAGTTCTTC. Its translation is CASSQEEAGVSPWNEQFF.

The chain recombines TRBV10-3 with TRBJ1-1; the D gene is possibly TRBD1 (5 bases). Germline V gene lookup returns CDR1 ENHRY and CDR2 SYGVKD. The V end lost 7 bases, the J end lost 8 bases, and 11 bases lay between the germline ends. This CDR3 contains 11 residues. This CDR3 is CAIMQGSEAFF. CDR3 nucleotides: TGTGCCATCATGCAGGGTTCAGAAGCTTTCTTT.

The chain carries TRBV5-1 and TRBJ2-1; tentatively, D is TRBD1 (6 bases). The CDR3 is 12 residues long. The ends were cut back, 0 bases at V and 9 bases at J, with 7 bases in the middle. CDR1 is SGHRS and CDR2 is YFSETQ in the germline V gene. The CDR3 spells CASSLEQGEQFF. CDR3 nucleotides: TGCGCCAGCAGCTTGGAACAGGGTGAGCAGTTCTTC.

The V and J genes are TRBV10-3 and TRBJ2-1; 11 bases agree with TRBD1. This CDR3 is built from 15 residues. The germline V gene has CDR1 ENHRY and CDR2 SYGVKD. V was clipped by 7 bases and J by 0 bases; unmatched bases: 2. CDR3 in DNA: TGTGCCATCATGGGGACAGGGGGCTCCTACAATGAGCAGTTCTTC. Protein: CAIMGTGGSYNEQFF.

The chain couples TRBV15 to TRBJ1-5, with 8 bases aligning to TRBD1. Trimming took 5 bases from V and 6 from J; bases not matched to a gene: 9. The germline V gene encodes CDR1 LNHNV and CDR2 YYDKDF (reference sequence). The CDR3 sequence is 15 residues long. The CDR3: CATSRGGTGGQPQHF. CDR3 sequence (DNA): TGTGCCACCAGCCGAGGCGGAACAGGGGGTCAGCCCCAGCATTTT.

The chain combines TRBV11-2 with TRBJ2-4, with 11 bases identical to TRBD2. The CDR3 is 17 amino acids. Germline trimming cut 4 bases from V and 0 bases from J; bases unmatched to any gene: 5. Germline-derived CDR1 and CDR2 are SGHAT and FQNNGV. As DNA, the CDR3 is TGTGCCAGCAGCTACTTACTAGCGGGGGTAGCCAAAAACATTCAGTACTTC. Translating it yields CASSYLLAGVAKNIQYF. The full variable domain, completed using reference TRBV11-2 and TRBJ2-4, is EAGVAQSPRYKIIEKRQSVAFWCNPISGHATLYWYQQILGQGPKLLIQFQNNGVVDDSQLPKDRFSAERLKGVDSTLKIQPAKLEDSAVYLCASSYLLAGVAKNIQYFGAGTRLSVL.